This entry lists 17 T cell receptor beta chains sequenced from one sample in a study of OX40 agonist ivuxolimab in advanced cancers. Using immunoSEQ multiplex PCR, the repertoire was profiled, and TCRdb retains in-frame clones only, with some absent. Of fewer than 35,000 clones in the sample, 80% to 95% were seen once. The material was CD4+ or CD8+ T cells sorted from blood, obtained in a trial of the OX40 agonist ivuxolimab. These receptor sequences come from an adult with an advanced solid tumor such as melanoma, head and neck, liver or kidney cancer.

The chain combines TRBV10-3 with TRBJ2-7; D unresolved. V shed 3 bases and J shed 4 bases, with 7 bases lying between them. This CDR3 has 12 amino acids. Germline V gene lookup returns CDR1 ENHRY and CDR2 SYGVKD. The CDR3 loop reads CAISDSRYEQYF. The CDR3 coding sequence is TGTGCCATCAGTGATAGTCGATACGAGCAGTACTTC.

A single count supports this clone. The chain couples TRBV4-1 to TRBJ1-2; no definite D call. This CDR3 comprises 16 residues. V was shortened by 5 bases and J by 4 bases, with 20 bases between the two germline ends. Germline loops: CDR1 MGHRA, CDR2 YSYEKL. Written as DNA, the CDR3 is TGCGCCAGCAGCTACTGGGCTAGAACGAAGACCTATGGCTACACCTTC. Translation: CASSYWARTKTYGYTF.

This clone occurred once. The V call is TRBV7-9, the J call TRBJ2-1, with 9 bases that match TRBD2. The CDR3 is 15 amino acids. The trim removed 6 bases at V and 4 bases at J, leaving 7 bases unmatched. CDR1 is SEHNR and CDR2 is FQNEAQ in the germline V gene (reference sequence). CDR3 loop: CASSSVLAGYNEQFF. The DNA of the CDR3 is TGTGCCAGCAGTTCCGTACTAGCGGGTTACAATGAGCAGTTCTTC.

This clone was seen more than once but under ten times. This chain uses TRBV4-1 with TRBJ1-5; weak D call: TRBD1 (5 bases). The CDR3 is made up of 15 amino acids. The V end was cut by 0 bases, the J end by 3 bases, with 9 bases between. Germline lookup yields CDR1 MGHRA and CDR2 YSYEKL. This CDR3 reads CASSQDIGANQPQHF. The CDR3 DNA sequence: TGCGCCAGCAGCCAAGATATCGGGGCCAATCAGCCCCAGCATTTT.

The chain joins TRBV7-6 to TRBJ2-7; a possible D gene is TRBD2 (6 bases). This CDR3 is built from 14 residues. V was pared by 4 bases and J by 0 bases, with 10 bases between. Germline V gene sequence: CDR1 SGHVS, CDR2 FNYEAQ. In nucleotides, the CDR3 is TGTGCCAGCAGCTGGAGGGGCAGCTCCTACGAGCAGTACTTC. Its translation: CASSWRGSSYEQYF. The whole variable domain, remainder taken from reference TRBV7-6 and TRBJ2-7, is GAGVSQSPRYKVTKRGQDVALRCDPISGHVSLYWYRQALGQGPEFLTYFNYEAQQDKSGLPNDRFSAERPEGSISTLTIQRTEQRDSAMYRCASSWRGSSYEQYFGPGTRLTVT.

This clone was counted a few times. The chain recombines TRBV6-4 with TRBJ2-3; TRBD2 aligns across 9 bases. The CDR3 has 15 residues. J was trimmed by 6 bases and V by 3 bases; bases with no gene match: 7. Germline lookup yields CDR1 MRHNA and CDR2 SNTAGT. The CDR3 loop reads CASSEGGGASDTQYF. In nucleotides, the CDR3 is TGTGCCAGCAGTGAGGGCGGGGGGGCCTCGGATACGCAGTATTTT.

V gene TRBV25-1 combines with J gene TRBJ2-7, with TRBD1 matching 8 bases. Germline V gene sequence: CDR1 MGHDK, CDR2 SYGVNS. This CDR3 spans 15 amino acids. The V and J ends lost 4 bases and 0 bases, in that order; junction bases with no gene match: 5. Here the CDR3 reads CASSAGTGSSYEQYV. The CDR3, as DNA: TGTGCCAGCAGTGCCGGGACAGGAAGCTCCTACGAGCAGTACGTC.

The chain joins TRBV28 to TRBJ2-7, with TRBD1 matching 10 bases. J was trimmed by 3 bases and V by 3 bases; bases with no gene match: 8. This CDR3 is 16 amino acids long. Germline V lookup: CDR1 MDHEN, CDR2 SYDVKM. The CDR3 DNA follows: TGTGCCAGCAGTTTGCCCCCTTGGACAGGGGGCTACGAGCAGTACGTC. As protein: CASSLPPWTGGYEQYV.

This chain joins TRBV28 and TRBJ1-1; D might be TRBD1 (5 bases). Germline V gene sequence: CDR1 MDHEN, CDR2 SYDVKM. The V and J ends lost 6 bases and 1 base respectively, with 12 bases between them. This CDR3 spans 14 amino acids. This CDR3 reads CASRPGPSNTEAFF. The CDR3 DNA is TGTGCCAGCAGGCCGGGACCGTCGAACACTGAAGCTTTCTTT.

V and J are TRBV19 and TRBJ2-1, with 8 bases identical to TRBD2. The CDR3 has 15 residues. V dropped 5 bases and J dropped 6; count of bases not matched to a gene: 9. Germline-derived CDR1 and CDR2 are LNHDA and SQIVND (reference sequence). The CDR3 region is CASSSPLAGRNEQFF. The CDR3 region has the DNA TGTGCCAGTAGTTCTCCTTTAGCGGGACGCAATGAGCAGTTCTTC.

The chain couples TRBV19 to TRBJ1-5, with D uncertain. Germline V gene lookup returns CDR1 LNHDA and CDR2 SQIVND (reference sequence). Trimming took off 3 bases at V and 2 bases at J, with 5 bases between the two ends. This CDR3 is built from 13 residues. Here the CDR3 reads CASSIAGNQPQHF. The CDR3, as DNA: TGTGCCAGTAGTATTGCCGGCAATCAGCCCCAGCATTTT.

This chain uses TRBV4-1 with TRBJ2-1; 10 nucleotides line up with TRBD2. The CDR3 is made up of 16 amino acids. J lost 8 bases, V lost 3 bases, and 10 bases had no gene match. Germline V gene data show CDR1 as MGHRA and CDR2 as YSYEKL. The CDR3 DNA sequence: TGCGCCAGCAGCCAGGGTCAGCGGGGGGGCGTTGATGAGCAGTTCTTC. Translated: CASSQGQRGGVDEQFF.

The CDR3 nucleotides are TGTGCCAGCAGCCAATCGGGACTAGCGGGAGGCCAAGCCTACAATGAGCAGTTCTTC. Protein product: CASSQSGLAGGQAYNEQFF. This chain connects TRBV9 to TRBJ2-1; 15 bases are shared with TRBD2. V lost 4 bases and J lost 2; bases outside the gene matches: 10. The germline V gene has CDR1 SGDLS and CDR2 YYNGEE. The CDR3 covers 19 residues. Full variable domain (remainder filled in from reference TRBV9 and TRBJ2-1): DSGVTQTPKHLITATGQRVTLRCSPRSGDLSVYWYQQSLDQGLQFLIQYYNGEERAKGNILERFSAQQFPDLHSELNLSSLELGDSALYFCASSQSGLAGGQAYNEQFFGPGTRLTVL.

V usage is TRBV2 and J usage is TRBJ2-7; TRBD1 agrees at 8 bases. The CDR3 runs to 16 residues. Germline CDR1 and CDR2: SNHLY and FYNNEI. With V trimmed by 6 bases and J by 4 bases, 14 bases remained unmatched. The CDR3 bases are TGTGCCAGCAGGAACCTTTTAGGGACAGGAACTTACGAGCAGTACTTC. This codes for CASRNLLGTGTYEQYF.

This chain joins TRBV9 and TRBJ2-1; 8 nucleotides match TRBD2. Germline V lookup: CDR1 SGDLS, CDR2 YYNGEE. The CDR3 contains 18 residues. V trimming: 0 bases; J trimming: 4 bases; junction bases outside the gene matches: 12. This CDR3 reads CASSVAREGGRQYNEQFF. The CDR3 DNA is TGTGCCAGCAGCGTAGCTCGAGAAGGCGGGAGGCAGTACAATGAGCAGTTCTTC.

J is TRBJ1-6 and V is TRBV5-6; 12 bases are a match to TRBD1. V was pared by 0 bases and J by 7 bases, with 2 bases of the junction left unmatched. This CDR3 comprises 16 residues. Germline V gives CDR1 SGHDT, CDR2 YYEEEE. The CDR3: CASSLVGQGANSPLHF. DNA for the CDR3: TGTGCCAGCAGCTTGGTGGGACAGGGGGCGAATTCACCCCTCCACTTT.

The J gene is TRBJ2-7, the V gene TRBV10-2, with a tentative D call TRBD2 (6 bases). This CDR3 has 14 residues. Trimming removed 8 bases from V and 9 bases from J, with 23 bases in between. From germline, CDR1 is WSHSY and CDR2 SAAADI. The CDR3 sequence: CASGGAANPYGQYF. The CDR3 nucleotides are TGCGCCAGCGGAGGGGCAGCCAACCCCTATGGGCAGTACTTC.